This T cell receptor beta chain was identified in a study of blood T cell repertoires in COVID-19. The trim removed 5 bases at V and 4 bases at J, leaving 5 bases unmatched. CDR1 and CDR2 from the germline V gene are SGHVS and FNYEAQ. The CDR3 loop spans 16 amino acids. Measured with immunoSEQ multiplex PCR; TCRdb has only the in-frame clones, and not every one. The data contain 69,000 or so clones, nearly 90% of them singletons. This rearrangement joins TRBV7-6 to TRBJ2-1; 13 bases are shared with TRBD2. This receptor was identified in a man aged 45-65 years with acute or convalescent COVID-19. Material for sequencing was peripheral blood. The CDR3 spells CASSRSLAGGYNEQFF. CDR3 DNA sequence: TGTGCCAGCAGCCGATCACTAGCGGGAGGGTACAATGAGCAGTTCTTC.